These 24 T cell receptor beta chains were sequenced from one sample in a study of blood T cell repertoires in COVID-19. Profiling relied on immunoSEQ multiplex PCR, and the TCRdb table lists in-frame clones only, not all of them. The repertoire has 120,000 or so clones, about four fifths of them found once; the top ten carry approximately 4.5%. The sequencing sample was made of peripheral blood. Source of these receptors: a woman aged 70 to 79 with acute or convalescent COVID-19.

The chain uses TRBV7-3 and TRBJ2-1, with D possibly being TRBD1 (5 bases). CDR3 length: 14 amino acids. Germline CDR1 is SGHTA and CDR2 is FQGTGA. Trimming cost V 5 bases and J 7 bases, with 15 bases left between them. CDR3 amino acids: CASSHGPGSNEQFF. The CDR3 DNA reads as TGTGCCAGCAGCCATGGCCCAGGGTCAAATGAGCAGTTCTTC. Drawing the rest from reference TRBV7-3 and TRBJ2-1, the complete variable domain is GAGVSQTPSNKVTEKGKYVELRCDPISGHTALYWYRQSLGQGPEFLIYFQGTGAADDSGLPNDRFFAVRPEGSVSTLKIQRTERGDSAVYLCASSHGPGSNEQFFGPGTRLTVL.

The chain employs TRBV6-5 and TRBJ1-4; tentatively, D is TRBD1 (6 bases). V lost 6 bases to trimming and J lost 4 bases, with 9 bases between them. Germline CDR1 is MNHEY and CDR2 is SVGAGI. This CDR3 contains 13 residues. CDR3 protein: CASREGDNEKLFF. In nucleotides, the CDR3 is TGTGCCAGCAGAGAGGGGGATAATGAAAAACTGTTTTTT.

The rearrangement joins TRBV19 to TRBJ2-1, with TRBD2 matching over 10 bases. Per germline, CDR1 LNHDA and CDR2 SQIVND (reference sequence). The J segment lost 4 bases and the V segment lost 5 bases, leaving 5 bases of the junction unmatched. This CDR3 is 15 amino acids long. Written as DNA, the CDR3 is TGTGCCAGTAGTCGGACTAGCGGCATATACAATGAGCAGTTCTTC. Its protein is CASSRTSGIYNEQFF.

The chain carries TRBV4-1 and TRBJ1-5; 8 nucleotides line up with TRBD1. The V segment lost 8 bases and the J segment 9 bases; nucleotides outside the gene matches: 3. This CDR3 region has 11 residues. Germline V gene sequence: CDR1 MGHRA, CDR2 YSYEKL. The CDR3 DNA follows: TGCGCCAGCGGGACAGGAAGGCCCCAGCATTTT. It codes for CASGTGRPQHF.

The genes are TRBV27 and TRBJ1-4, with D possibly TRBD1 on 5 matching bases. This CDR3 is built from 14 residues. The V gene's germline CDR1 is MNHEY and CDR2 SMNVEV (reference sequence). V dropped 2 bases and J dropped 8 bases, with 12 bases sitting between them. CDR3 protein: CASSLIGKGEKLFF. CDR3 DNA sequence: TGTGCCAGCAGTTTAATAGGGAAGGGGGAAAAACTGTTTTTT.

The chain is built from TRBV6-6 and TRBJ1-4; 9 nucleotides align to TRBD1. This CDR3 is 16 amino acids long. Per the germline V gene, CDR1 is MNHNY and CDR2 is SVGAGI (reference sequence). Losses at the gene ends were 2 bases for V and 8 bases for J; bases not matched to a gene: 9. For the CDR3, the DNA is TGTGCCAGCAGTTACCTGACAGGGGGATCTCGGGAAAAACTGTTTTTT. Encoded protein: CASSYLTGGSREKLFF.

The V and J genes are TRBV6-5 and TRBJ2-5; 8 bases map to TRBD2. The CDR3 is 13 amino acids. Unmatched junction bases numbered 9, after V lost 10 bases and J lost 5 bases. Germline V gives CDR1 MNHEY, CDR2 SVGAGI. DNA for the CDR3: TGTGCCACGTCGGGGGGGGGTTGGGAGACCCAGTACTTC. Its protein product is CATSGGGWETQYF.

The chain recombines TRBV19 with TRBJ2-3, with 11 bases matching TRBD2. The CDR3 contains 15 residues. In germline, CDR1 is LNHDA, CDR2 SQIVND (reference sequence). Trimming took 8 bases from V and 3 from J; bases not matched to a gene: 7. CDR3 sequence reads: CASGPGLADTDTQYF. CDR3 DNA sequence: TGTGCCAGTGGTCCGGGACTAGCGGATACAGATACGCAGTATTTT.

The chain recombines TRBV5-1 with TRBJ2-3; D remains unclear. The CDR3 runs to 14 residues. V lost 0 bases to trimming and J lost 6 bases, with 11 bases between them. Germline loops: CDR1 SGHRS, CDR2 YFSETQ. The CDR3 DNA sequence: TGCGCCAGCAGCTTGGGGCAGACCAGGGATACGCAGTATTTT. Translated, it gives CASSLGQTRDTQYF.

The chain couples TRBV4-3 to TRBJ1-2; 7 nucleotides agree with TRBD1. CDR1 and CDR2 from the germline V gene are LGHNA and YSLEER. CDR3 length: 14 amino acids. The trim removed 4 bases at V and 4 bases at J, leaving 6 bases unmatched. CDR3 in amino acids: CASSPDPGGYGYTF. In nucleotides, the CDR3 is TGCGCCAGCAGCCCAGACCCAGGGGGCTATGGCTACACCTTC.

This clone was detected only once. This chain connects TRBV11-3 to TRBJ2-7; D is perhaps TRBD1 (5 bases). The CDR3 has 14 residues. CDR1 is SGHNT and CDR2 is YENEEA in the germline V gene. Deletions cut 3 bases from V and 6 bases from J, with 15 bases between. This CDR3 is CASSLGQKLSEQYF. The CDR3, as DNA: TGTGCCAGCAGCTTGGGGCAGAAGCTTTCCGAGCAGTACTTC.

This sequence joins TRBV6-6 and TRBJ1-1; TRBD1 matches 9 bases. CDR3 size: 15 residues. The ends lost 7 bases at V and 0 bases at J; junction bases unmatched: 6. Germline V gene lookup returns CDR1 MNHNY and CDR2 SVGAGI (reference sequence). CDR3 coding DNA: TGTGCCAGCACCAAGGACAGGGGTCTGAACACTGAAGCTTTCTTT. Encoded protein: CASTKDRGLNTEAFF.

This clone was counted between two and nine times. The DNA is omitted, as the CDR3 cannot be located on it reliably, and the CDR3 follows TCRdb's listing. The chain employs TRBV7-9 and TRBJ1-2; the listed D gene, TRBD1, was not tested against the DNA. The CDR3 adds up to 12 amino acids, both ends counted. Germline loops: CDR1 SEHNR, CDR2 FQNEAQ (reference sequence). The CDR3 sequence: CASSFGQGADAF.

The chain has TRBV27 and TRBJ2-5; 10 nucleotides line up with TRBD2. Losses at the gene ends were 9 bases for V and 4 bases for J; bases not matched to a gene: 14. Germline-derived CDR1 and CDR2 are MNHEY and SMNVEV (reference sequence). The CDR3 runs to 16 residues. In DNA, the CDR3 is TGTGCCAGACCTCTCAGCGGGGGGGCATTAGGAGAGACCCAGTACTTC. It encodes CARPLSGGALGETQYF.

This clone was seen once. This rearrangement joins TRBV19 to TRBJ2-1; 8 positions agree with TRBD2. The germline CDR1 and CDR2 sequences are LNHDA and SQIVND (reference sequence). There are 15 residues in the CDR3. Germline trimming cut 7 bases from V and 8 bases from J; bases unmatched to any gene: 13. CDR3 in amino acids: CASKAGGAGVDEQFF. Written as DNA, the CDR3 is TGTGCCAGTAAGGCCGGGGGGGCCGGGGTGGATGAGCAGTTCTTC. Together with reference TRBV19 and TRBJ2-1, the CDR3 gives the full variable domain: DGGITQSPKYLFRKEGQNVTLSCEQNLNHDAMYWYRQDPGQGLRLIYYSQIVNDFQKGDIAEGYSVSREKKESFPLTVTSAQKNPTAFYLCASKAGGAGVDEQFFGPGTRLTVL.

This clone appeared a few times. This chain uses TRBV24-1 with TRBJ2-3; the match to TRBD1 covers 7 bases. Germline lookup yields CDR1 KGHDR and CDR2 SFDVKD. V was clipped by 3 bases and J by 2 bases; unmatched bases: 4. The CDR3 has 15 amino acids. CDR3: CATSDQQGHTDTQYF. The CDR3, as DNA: TGTGCCACCAGTGATCAACAGGGGCACACAGATACGCAGTATTTT.

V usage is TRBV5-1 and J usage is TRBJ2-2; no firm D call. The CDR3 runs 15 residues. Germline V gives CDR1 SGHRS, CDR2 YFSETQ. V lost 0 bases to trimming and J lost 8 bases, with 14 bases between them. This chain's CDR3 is CASSLARPPAGELFF. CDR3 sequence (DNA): TGCGCCAGCAGCTTGGCCAGGCCCCCGGCTGGGGAGCTGTTTTTT.

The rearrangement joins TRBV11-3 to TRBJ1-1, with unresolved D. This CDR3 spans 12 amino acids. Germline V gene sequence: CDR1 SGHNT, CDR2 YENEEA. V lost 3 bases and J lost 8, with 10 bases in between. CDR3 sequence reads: CASSLTRGEAFF. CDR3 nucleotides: TGTGCCAGCAGCTTGACGCGGGGAGAAGCTTTCTTT.

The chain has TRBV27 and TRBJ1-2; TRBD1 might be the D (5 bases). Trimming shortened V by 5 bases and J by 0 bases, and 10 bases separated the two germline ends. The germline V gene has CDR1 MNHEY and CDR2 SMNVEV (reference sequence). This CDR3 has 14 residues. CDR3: CASSGGTANYGYTF. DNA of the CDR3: TGTGCCAGCAGTGGAGGGACGGCTAACTATGGCTACACCTTC.

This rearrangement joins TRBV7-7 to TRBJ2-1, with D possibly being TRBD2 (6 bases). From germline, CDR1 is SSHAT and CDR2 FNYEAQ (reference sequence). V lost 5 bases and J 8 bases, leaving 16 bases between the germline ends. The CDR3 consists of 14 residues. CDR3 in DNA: TGTGCCAGCAGCAGGATGGGAGGTAGCGATGAGCAGTTCTTC. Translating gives CASSRMGGSDEQFF.

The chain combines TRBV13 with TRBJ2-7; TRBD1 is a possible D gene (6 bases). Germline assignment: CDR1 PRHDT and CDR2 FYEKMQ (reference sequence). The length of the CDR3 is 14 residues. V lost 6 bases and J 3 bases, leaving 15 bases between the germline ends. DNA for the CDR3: TGTGCCAGCAGTGACAACAGGGAAAGCTACGAGCAGTACGTC. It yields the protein CASSDNRESYEQYV.

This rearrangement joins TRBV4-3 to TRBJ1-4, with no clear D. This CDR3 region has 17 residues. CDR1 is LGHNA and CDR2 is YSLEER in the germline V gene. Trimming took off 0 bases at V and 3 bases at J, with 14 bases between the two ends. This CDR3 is CASSQDRGILPNEKLFF. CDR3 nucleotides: TGCGCCAGCAGCCAAGATCGAGGGATCTTACCTAATGAAAAACTGTTTTTT.

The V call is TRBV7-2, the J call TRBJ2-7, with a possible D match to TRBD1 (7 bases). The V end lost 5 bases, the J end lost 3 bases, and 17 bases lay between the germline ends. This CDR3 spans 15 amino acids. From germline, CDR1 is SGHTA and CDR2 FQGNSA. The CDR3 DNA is TGTGCCAGCAGCCCACAGGCGGGACAGAACTACGAGCAGTACTTC. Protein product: CASSPQAGQNYEQYF.

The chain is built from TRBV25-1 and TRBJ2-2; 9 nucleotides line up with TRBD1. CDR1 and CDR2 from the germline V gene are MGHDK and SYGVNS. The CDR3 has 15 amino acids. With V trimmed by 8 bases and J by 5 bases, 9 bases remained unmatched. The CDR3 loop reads CASQGTGWWTGELFF. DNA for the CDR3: TGTGCCAGCCAAGGGACAGGGTGGTGGACCGGGGAGCTGTTTTTT. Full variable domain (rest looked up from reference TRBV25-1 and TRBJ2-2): EADIYQTPRYLVIGTGKKITLECSQTMGHDKMYWYQQDPGMELHLIHYSYGVNSTEKGDLSSESTVSRIRTEHFPLTLESARPSHTSQYLCASQGTGWWTGELFFGEGSRLTVL.